The 8 T cell receptor beta chains listed next were all sequenced from one sample in a study of T cell repertoires in cytomegalovirus infection. Using its own MiXCR run on the reads, TCRdb lists one record per CDR3 protein. The sample lists 70,000 to 75,000 distinct CDR3 sequences, 3.5% to 4% occurring once. Input material: PBMCs. These receptors all come from a human donor in good health (CMV status not recorded). Some clones in this sample may be carry-over from other donors' samples.

This clonotype was counted at least ten times. The chain carries TRBV12-3 or TRBV12-4 and TRBJ2-7; D uncertain. V was clipped by 5 bases and J by 2 bases, with 10 bases between them. The CDR3 covers 13 residues. CDR3 in DNA: TGTGCCAGCAGTCCCCTGATACCCTACGAGCAGTACTTC. It yields the protein CASSPLIPYEQYF.

This clonotype was detected ten times or more. The chain employs TRBV4-2 and TRBJ1-1; no firm D call. The germline V and J ends were trimmed by 4 bases and 6 bases, with 6 bases remaining between them. The CDR3 totals 11 residues. Germline CDR1 reads LGHNA; CDR2 reads YNFKEQ. The CDR3 sequence: CASSRNAEAFF. The CDR3 nucleotides read TGTGCCAGCAGCCGTAACGCTGAAGCTTTCTTT.

This clonotype was recorded at least ten times. The chain has TRBV7-2 and TRBJ2-1; TRBD2 matches at 13 bases. CDR1 and CDR2 (germline): SGHTA, FQGNSA. The CDR3 is 18 amino acids. V was clipped by 2 bases and J by 0 bases; unmatched bases: 4. Here the CDR3 reads CASSLKLAGGSSYNEQFF. The CDR3 bases are TGTGCCAGCAGCTTAAAACTAGCGGGGGGGAGCTCCTACAATGAGCAGTTCTTC.

Many counts were recorded for this clonotype. The gene calls are TRBV7-9 and TRBJ1-5; D might be TRBD1 (5 bases). With 4 bases removed from V and 0 bases from J, the gap between germline ends came to 13 bases. Germline lookup yields CDR1 SEHNR and CDR2 FQNEAQ (reference sequence). The CDR3 loop spans 16 amino acids. The CDR3 is CASSWRGEYSNQPQHF. CDR3 sequence (DNA): TGTGCCAGCAGCTGGCGGGGGGAATATAGCAATCAGCCCCAGCATTTT. The full variable domain, completed using reference TRBV7-9 and TRBJ1-5, is DTGVSQNPRHKITKRGQNVTFRCDPISEHNRLYWYRQTLGQGPEFLTYFQNEAQLEKSRLLSDRFSAERPKGSFSTLEIQRTEQGDSAMYLCASSWRGEYSNQPQHFGDGTRLSIL.

The chain joins TRBV2 to TRBJ2-3; maybe TRBD1 (7 bases). The V gene lost 6 bases and the J gene lost 4 bases, with 20 bases spanning the gap. CDR1 and CDR2 (germline): SNHLY, FYNNEI. The CDR3 runs to 16 residues. The CDR3 spells CASRRSPGGSPDTQYF. The CDR3 coding sequence is TGTGCCAGCAGGAGGTCCCCAGGGGGGAGTCCAGATACGCAGTATTTT.

The chain carries TRBV7-2 and TRBJ2-7; 10 nucleotides agree with TRBD2. This CDR3 is 14 amino acids long. Germline CDR1 reads SGHTA; CDR2 reads FQGNSA. Germline trimming cut 6 bases from V and 5 bases from J; bases unmatched to any gene: 7. CDR3 DNA: TGTGCCAGCAGGAAAGGAGCGGGAGGGAACGAGCAGTACTTC. This gives the protein CASRKGAGGNEQYF.

This clonotype was recorded many times. This sequence joins TRBV12-3 or TRBV12-4 and TRBJ1-1; D gene uncertain. CDR3 size: 11 residues. The V gene lost 3 bases and the J gene lost 6 bases, with 5 bases spanning the gap. The CDR3 reads CASSFRAEAFF. The CDR3 DNA follows: TGTGCCAGCAGTTTCAGAGCTGAAGCTTTCTTT.

Many counts were recorded for this clonotype. The rearrangement links TRBV4-1 to TRBJ1-1; TRBD1 might be the D (6 bases). Germline CDR1 is MGHRA and CDR2 is YSYEKL. Trimming stripped 3 bases from V and 1 base from J, with 15 bases between. CDR3 length: 16 residues. Here the CDR3 DNA reads TGCGCCAGCAGCCAGGGTTCTGAGACAGGGAACACTGAAGCTTTCTTT. It specifies CASSQGSETGNTEAFF.